Given below is one T cell receptor (beta chain) in context. The antigen remains unidentified. This specimen belongs to a study of T cell repertoires in cytomegalovirus infection. Overall study: Signatures in public TCR beta sequences pointed to both CMV infection and matching HLA type.

This CDR3 has 16 amino acids. Looked up from germline, CDR1 is MNHEY and CDR2 is SVGEGT. Trimming left V 6 bases short and J 0 bases short, with 15 bases between. Regarding the study as a whole: What dominated the ex vivo response were HLA-C-restricted CMV-specific TCR beta clonotypes. CMV carriers having the relevant HLA were flagged by cumulative public TCR beta family frequency.

TCRdb independently ran MiXCR on the reads; one entry per CDR3 protein. The sample contains about 530,000 distinct CDR3 sequences, roughly 29% of which appear only once. This chain connects TRBV6-2 or TRBV6-3 to TRBJ2-1; D is perhaps TRBD2 (5 bases). Source material: PBMCs. The source of this sequence is a human donor in good health (CMV status not recorded). Some clones in this sample may be carry-over from other donors' samples. CDR3 sequence reads: CASSLGDPASYNEQFF. In DNA form, the CDR3 reads TGTGCCAGCAGCCTGGGAGACCCCGCCTCCTACAATGAGCAGTTCTTC.